The 23 T cell receptor beta chains reported below all come from one sample, sequenced in a study of T cell clonality in common variable immunodeficiency. Repertoires were generated with immunoSEQ multiplex PCR, while TCRdb's copy carries only in-frame clones and drops some. This set yields around 32,000 clones and no singletons; the top ten hold roughly 5.4%. Regarding the study as a whole: Common variable immunodeficiency TCR beta sequences reportedly had fewer deletions and N-nucleotide insertions.

These receptors' targets are unknown. Input material: peripheral blood mononuclear cells. Receptors were obtained from a human donor with common variable immunodeficiency.

Regarding this clone: The DNA ends 3 residues before the CDR3 does, and the rest of the CDR3 is filled in from the germline J gene. V and J are TRBV30 and TRBJ1-2, with a weak D call TRBD1 (5 bases). There are 13 residues in the CDR3. Germline CDR1 GTSNPN, CDR2 SVGIG (reference sequence). The sequenced CDR3 bases are TGTGCCTGGAGTTTCGGGGGAGGAGACGGC. Residues: CAWSFGGGDG. The CDR3 in full is CAWSFGGGDGYTF.

This clone was found a few times. The CDR3 end falls 3 residues outside the read, so it is completed with the germline J gene. The chain carries TRBV19 and TRBJ2-2; tentatively, D is TRBD1 (6 bases). Per germline, CDR1 LNHDA and CDR2 SQIVND (reference sequence). This CDR3 is built from 13 residues. With 9 bases removed from V and 4 bases from J, the gap between germline ends came to 12 bases. CDR3 sequence: CASSTGFTGELFF. Partial CDR3 DNA: TGTGCCAGCTCAACAGGGTTCACCGGGGAG.

This clone was observed a few times. The read ends 3 residues shy of where the CDR3 ends; the end is completed using the germline J gene. This chain uses TRBV11-3 with TRBJ1-6; no clear D. The CDR3 spans 15 residues. Germline V gene data show CDR1 as SGHNT and CDR2 as YENEEA. V shed 5 bases and J shed 7 bases, with 15 bases lying between them. The chain's CDR3 is CASSAAAGGNSPLHF. CDR3 bases read: TGTGCCAGCAGCGCAGCCGCAGGAGGAAATTCACCC. Variable domain in full (rest from reference TRBV11-3 and TRBJ1-6): EAGVVQSPRYKIIEKKQPVAFWCNPISGHNTLYWYLQNLGQGPELLIRYENEEAVDDSQLPKDRFSAERLKGVDSTLKIQPAELGDSAVYLCASSAAAGGNSPLHFGNGTRLTVT.

Remarks on this clone: The read ends 3 residues shy of where the CDR3 ends; the end is completed using the germline J gene. The chain carries TRBV30 and TRBJ1-4; D remains ambiguous. V was clipped by 5 bases and J by 7 bases, with 11 bases between them. The V gene's germline CDR1 is GTSNPN and CDR2 SVGIG (reference sequence). The CDR3 is made up of 12 amino acids. The chain's CDR3 is CAWSGLGEKLFF. The part of the CDR3 DNA that was read is TGTGCCTGGTCGGGGTTGGGTGAAAAA.

This clone was found a few times. The read ends 3 residues shy of where the CDR3 ends; the end is completed using the germline J gene. The chain has TRBV20-1 and TRBJ2-3; a possible D gene is TRBD1 (5 bases). The V and J ends lost 8 bases and 2 bases respectively, with 11 bases between them. From germline, CDR1 is DFQATT and CDR2 SNEGSKA (reference sequence). The CDR3 spans 12 residues. CDR3 region: CSPDSDTDTQYF. The sequenced part of the CDR3 DNA is TGCAGTCCTGACAGTGACACAGATACG.

This clone showed up many times. The read stops 3 residues short of the end of the CDR3; the missing end is completed from the germline J gene. The chain employs TRBV18 and TRBJ1-1; tentatively, D is TRBD1 (5 bases). The germline V and J ends were trimmed by 3 bases and 5 bases, with 10 bases remaining between them. The CDR3 has 13 amino acids. Looked up from germline, CDR1 is KGHSH and CDR2 is LQKENI. The CDR3 sequence: CASSPADRTEAFF. The DNA read from the CDR3 is TGTGCCAGCTCACCCGCTGACAGAACTGAA.

This clone was observed a handful of times. The DNA ends 3 residues before the CDR3 does, and the rest of the CDR3 is filled in from the germline J gene. The chain combines TRBV7-3 with TRBJ2-3; 7 bases match TRBD2. The trim removed 5 bases at V and 2 bases at J, leaving 10 bases unmatched. The CDR3 is made up of 16 amino acids. Germline V gives CDR1 SGHTA, CDR2 FQGTGA. The sequenced CDR3 bases are TGTGCCAGCAGCCCGCACCGGACTAGATCCACAGATACG. Amino acid sequence: CASSPHRTRSTDT. Given in full, the CDR3 is CASSPHRTRSTDTQYF.

With respect to this clone: The read finishes 3 residues shy of the CDR3 end, and the germline J gene is used to complete it. The chain is built from TRBV7-2 and TRBJ1-2; unclear D gene. CDR1 SGHTA and CDR2 FQGNSA come from the germline V gene. This CDR3 is 14 amino acids long. Between the trimmed V and J ends, which lost 5 bases and 4 bases, there was a span of 14 bases. The DNA read from the CDR3 is TGTGCCAGCAGCCCCTCCGGCAGGTTCTATGGC. Its translation: CASSPSGRFYG. The full CDR3 is CASSPSGRFYGYTF.

Turning to this clone: The sequence runs out 3 residues before the end of the CDR3; the remainder is reconstructed from the germline J gene. This rearrangement joins TRBV6-2 or TRBV6-3 to TRBJ2-1, with D uncertain. Per germline, CDR1 MNHEY and CDR2 SVGEGT. V was shortened by 5 bases and J by 8 bases, with 19 bases between the two germline ends. CDR3 length: 15 amino acids. CDR3 bases read: TGTGCCAGCAGTCCCTTATATTTGGAAAGGGATGAG. Encoded protein: CASSPLYLERDE. The full CDR3 reads CASSPLYLERDEQFF.

Points on this clone: The read comes to an end 3 residues before the CDR3 does, leaving the germline J gene to fill in the end. This chain uses TRBV18 with TRBJ1-2; TRBD1 might be the D (5 bases). Trimming pared 2 bases from V and 1 base from J, leaving 8 bases between. Germline V gene lookup returns CDR1 KGHSH and CDR2 LQKENI. The CDR3 has 14 amino acids. The CDR3 protein is CASSPRGLNYGYTF. The sequenced CDR3 bases are TGTGCCAGCTCACCAAGGGGACTTAACTATGGC.

This clone was detected ten times or more. The CDR3 end is not reached by the read, which stops 3 residues before it; the germline J gene fills it in. The chain couples TRBV20-1 to TRBJ2-3, with TRBD2 matching 11 bases. The CDR3 totals 17 residues. Germline-derived CDR1 and CDR2 are DFQATT and SNEGSKA (reference sequence). J gave up 2 bases and V 3 bases, and 10 bases lay outside the gene matches. CDR3 protein: CSASGPRTSGSTDTQYF. The DNA read from the CDR3 is TGCAGTGCTAGCGGCCCCAGGACTAGCGGGTCCACAGATACG.

Only a few counts were recorded for this clone. The sequence runs out 3 residues before the end of the CDR3; the remainder is reconstructed from the germline J gene. The V call is TRBV30, the J call TRBJ1-2; a weak D match, TRBD1 (6 bases). The CDR3 has 15 residues. V lost 0 bases and J 5 bases, leaving 16 bases between the germline ends. CDR1 is GTSNPN, CDR2 SVGIG, per germline (reference sequence). The part of the CDR3 DNA that was read is TGTGCCTGGAGTGTAATCAGGGGAGGTGTTTATGGC. Encoded protein: CAWSVIRGGVYG. The full CDR3 is CAWSVIRGGVYGYTF.

A note on this clone: The read comes to an end 3 residues before the CDR3 does, leaving the germline J gene to fill in the end. The V and J genes are TRBV19 and TRBJ1-2; 9 bases are shared with TRBD1. The germline V gene has CDR1 LNHDA and CDR2 SQIVND (reference sequence). CDR3 size: 15 residues. With 5 bases clipped from V and 4 bases from J, the junction kept 8 bases outside the gene matches. CDR3 DNA, as far as it was read: TGTGCCAGTAGTTGGGACAGGGCACGAGGCTATGGC. The encoded protein is CASSWDRARGYG. The complete CDR3 protein is CASSWDRARGYGYTF.

Details on this clone: The sequenced fragment ends 3 residues before the CDR3 boundary, so the rest is inferred from the germline J gene. The rearrangement links TRBV30 to TRBJ1-3, with TRBD1 as a possible D gene (5 bases). The CDR3 has 13 residues. The germline gives CDR1 GTSNPN, CDR2 SVGIG (reference sequence). The V end was cut by 0 bases, the J end by 2 bases, with 5 bases between. This chain's CDR3 is CAWSVGPGNTIYF. The covered CDR3 bases are TGTGCCTGGAGTGTGGGGCCTGGAAACACC.

This clone appeared many times. Read coverage stops 3 residues before the CDR3 terminus; the germline J gene supplies the remainder. The chain carries TRBV18 and TRBJ2-7; tentative D call: TRBD1 (6 bases). The CDR3 is 14 amino acids. Germline CDR1 reads KGHSH; CDR2 reads LQKENI. V gave up 2 bases and J gave up 2 bases, with 10 bases separating them. The CDR3 protein is CASSPSGAAYEQYF. The CDR3 bases that were read are TGTGCCAGCTCACCATCAGGGGCAGCCTACGAG.

This clone was recorded at least ten times. The CDR3 bases that were read are TGCAGCGTAAGGACAGGTGGAGGGGAAAAA. It encodes CSVRTGGGEK. The complete CDR3 protein is CSVRTGGGEKLFF. This chain joins TRBV29-1 and TRBJ1-4; the match to TRBD1 covers 7 bases. Read sequence stops 3 residues before the CDR3 end, and the germline J gene provides the missing end. The CDR3 sequence is 13 residues long. Germline V gene data show CDR1 as SQVTM and CDR2 as ANQGSEA. With 6 bases clipped from V and 8 bases from J, the junction kept 9 bases outside the gene matches.

Many counts were recorded for this clone. With the read ending 3 residues before the CDR3 end, the germline J gene is used to fill in that end. The rearrangement links TRBV7-2 to TRBJ1-2, with 8 bases lining up with TRBD1. J gave up 5 bases and V 4 bases, and 3 bases lay outside the gene matches. The CDR3 has 13 amino acids. The germline V gene encodes CDR1 SGHTA and CDR2 FQGNSA. CDR3 sequence: CASSSDRGYGYTF. The sequenced part of the CDR3 DNA is TGTGCCAGCAGCTCCGACAGGGGATATGGC. The variable domain in full, with the rest retrieved from reference TRBV7-2 and TRBJ1-2, is GAGVSQSPSNKVTEKGKDVELRCDPISGHTALYWYRQSLGQGLEFLIYFQGNSAPDKSGLPSDRFSAERTGGSVSTLTIQRTQQEDSAVYLCASSSDRGYGYTFGSGTRLTVV.

This clone showed up just a few times. The CDR3 is CASSLGQGRGDTEAFF. CDR3 DNA (partial): TGTGCCAGCTCCCTCGGACAGGGGCGAGGGGACACTGAA. The chain couples TRBV18 to TRBJ1-1, with TRBD1 matching 9 bases. Read coverage stops 3 residues before the CDR3 terminus; the germline J gene supplies the remainder. CDR1 KGHSH and CDR2 LQKENI come from the germline V gene. The CDR3 consists of 16 residues. Losses at the gene ends were 6 bases for V and 3 bases for J; bases not matched to a gene: 11.

For this clone: The CDR3 goes on 3 residues after the read ends, and that part is filled in from the germline J gene. The chain uses TRBV20-1 and TRBJ2-1; a weak D match, TRBD2 (6 bases). The CDR3 has 14 amino acids. V lost 1 base, J lost 5 bases, and 12 bases lay in between. In germline, CDR1 is DFQATT, CDR2 SNEGSKA (reference sequence). The sequenced part of the CDR3 DNA is TGCAGTGCTAGAGGGGGCGGGGCAGACAATGAG. Protein product: CSARGGGADNE. The full CDR3 sequence reads CSARGGGADNEQFF.

Points on this clone: The observed sequence ends 3 residues before the CDR3 terminus, with the missing tail filled in from the germline J gene. The V gene is TRBV2, the J gene TRBJ1-1; 9 nucleotides line up with TRBD1. V dropped 5 bases and J dropped 1; count of bases not matched to a gene: 5. The CDR3 is 15 amino acids. Germline V lookup: CDR1 SNHLY, CDR2 FYNNEI. Here the CDR3 reads CASSYRGRSNTEAFF. The covered CDR3 bases are TGTGCCAGCAGTTACAGGGGGCGGTCGAACACTGAA.

In its sample, this clone was seen a few times. Read data end 3 residues before the CDR3 end; the end is taken from the germline J gene. The rearrangement joins TRBV6-1 to TRBJ1-2; 7 positions match TRBD1. In germline, CDR1 is MNHNS, CDR2 SASEGT. Losses at the gene ends were 0 bases for V and 4 bases for J; bases not matched to a gene: 5. The CDR3 loop spans 15 amino acids. The CDR3 here is CASSEAEGAAYGYTF. The CDR3 bases that were read are TGTGCCAGCAGTGAAGCGGAGGGGGCGGCCTATGGC.

This clone was counted only a few times. Coverage ceases 3 residues before the CDR3 finishes, and the germline J gene fills in the end. This chain uses TRBV7-9 with TRBJ1-2; D gene uncertain. The CDR3 has 13 amino acids. In germline, CDR1 is SEHNR, CDR2 FQNEAQ (reference sequence). CDR3 sequence: CASSLAGAGGYTF. The sequenced part of the CDR3 DNA is TGTGCCAGCAGCTTAGCAGGAGCGGGAGGC.

A word on this clone: From the germline J gene comes the end of the CDR3, since the read stops 3 residues before it. This chain connects TRBV7-7 to TRBJ2-7; 11 bases fit TRBD1. This CDR3 comprises 14 residues. V lost 5 bases, J lost 3 bases, and 3 bases stayed unmatched. The V gene's germline CDR1 is SSHAT and CDR2 FNYEAQ (reference sequence). The sequenced part of the CDR3 DNA is TGTGCCAGCAGCCCCGGGACAGGGGGCTACGAG. Amino acid sequence: CASSPGTGGYE. The entire CDR3 protein reads CASSPGTGGYEQYF.